A selection of T cell receptor beta chains follows, all from one sample in a study of OX40 agonist ivuxolimab in advanced cancers. Sequencing was performed with immunoSEQ multiplex PCR; in TCRdb, only in-frame clones are kept and a portion is missing. The sample carries some 95,000 clones, over 75% recorded once. This material consisted of CD4+ or CD8+ T cells sorted from blood, taken in a trial of the OX40 agonist ivuxolimab. The source of these receptors is an adult with an advanced solid tumor such as melanoma, head and neck, liver or kidney cancer. CDR3s include the opening cysteine and the closing phenylalanine or tryptophan. Fields, in order: J gene, clone size, D gene, V gene, CDR3 DNA, CDR3 protein. The D gene is left open where the match is weak. Rows give clone size only sometimes, using once, few, many, or a class for an expanded clone.

TRBJ2-5 NA TRBD2 TRBV5-1 TGCGCCAGCAAAGCTGCTAGCGGCCAAGAGACCCAGTACTTC CASKAASGQETQYF
TRBJ2-7 NA NA TRBV27 TGTGCCAGCAGTTCAGACTATTCTCTCTACGAGCAGTACTTC CASSSDYSLYEQYF
TRBJ2-5 NA NA TRBV5-8 TGTGCCAGCAGCTTGCTAGGTCCAGAGACCCAGTACTTC CASSLLGPETQYF
TRBJ2-1 NA TRBD2 TRBV7-2 TGTGCCAGCAGCTCACGGGGGGACAATGAGCAGTTCTTC CASSSRGDNEQFF
TRBJ1-1 NA NA TRBV7-2 TGTGCCAGCAGCTTAGCTGGTCAGGTGAAAGCTTTCTTT CASSLAGQVKAFF
TRBJ2-3 NA TRBD1 TRBV5-4 TGTGCCAGCAGCTCGGACAGGGAGGATACGCAGTATTTT CASSSDREDTQYF
TRBJ2-2 NA NA TRBV19 TGTGCCAGTAACTTAGGGGCCGGGGAGCTGTTTTTT CASNLGAGELFF
TRBJ1-1 once TRBD1 TRBV2 TGTGCCAGCAGACAACAAGCAGGGGGCAGGGACACTGAAGCTTTCTTT CASRQQAGGRDTEAFF
TRBJ2-2 NA NA TRBV7-3 TGTGCCAGCAGCGTACAAGGTGGGAACGCCGGGGAGCTGTTTTTT CASSVQGGNAGELFF
TRBJ2-1 NA NA TRBV6-5 TGTGCCAGCAGCACCCAAGCCCTCAGCAAAAATGAGCAGTTCTTC CASSTQALSKNEQFF
TRBJ1-5 NA NA TRBV4-2 TGTGCCAGCAGCTCGTGGGGGTATAGCAATCAGCCCCAGCATTTT CASSSWGYSNQPQHF